This TCR beta chain was recorded in a study of blood T cell repertoires in COVID-19. Study in general: PBMCs, B-cell-depleted T cells, or T cells were the source of the cDNA or gDNA that made up the material.

Germline CDR1 and CDR2: MNHEY and SVGEGT. The CDR3 length is 16 residues. Between the trimmed V and J ends, which lost 2 bases and 4 bases, there was a span of 15 bases. The protocol was immunoSEQ multiplex PCR, while the TCRdb copy is restricted to in-frame clones and leaves out a portion. The sample includes around 370,000 clones, nearly 90% of them seen just once. The TCR was taken from a man aged 18 to 35 with active or convalescent COVID-19. Sequenced: peripheral blood. The rearrangement joins TRBV6-2 or TRBV6-3 to TRBJ2-1; D ambiguous. The CDR3 loop is CASSYASQVPYNEQFF. The CDR3 bases are TGTGCCAGCAGTTACGCCAGTCAAGTTCCATACAATGAGCAGTTCTTC.